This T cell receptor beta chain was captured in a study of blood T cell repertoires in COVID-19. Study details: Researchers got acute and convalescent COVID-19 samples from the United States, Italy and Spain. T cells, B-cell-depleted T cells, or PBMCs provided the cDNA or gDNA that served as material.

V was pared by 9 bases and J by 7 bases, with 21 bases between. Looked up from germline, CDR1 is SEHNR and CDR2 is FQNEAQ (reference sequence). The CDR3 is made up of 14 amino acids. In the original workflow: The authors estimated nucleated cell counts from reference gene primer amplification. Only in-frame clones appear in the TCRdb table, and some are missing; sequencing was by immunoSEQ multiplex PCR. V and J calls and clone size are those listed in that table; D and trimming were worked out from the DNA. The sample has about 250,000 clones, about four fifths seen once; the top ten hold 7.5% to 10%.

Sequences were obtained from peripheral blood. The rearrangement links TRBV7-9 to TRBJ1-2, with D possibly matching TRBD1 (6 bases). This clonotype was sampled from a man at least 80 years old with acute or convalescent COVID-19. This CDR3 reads CARAPLGGQSGYTF. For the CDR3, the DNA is TGTGCCAGGGCCCCTCTCGGGGGGCAGAGTGGCTACACCTTC.